This T cell receptor (beta chain) was identified in a study of memory CD4+ T cells and cytomegalovirus serostatus. Whole-study context: Healthy Belgian adult donors included about nine CMV-positive and some 24 CMV-negative people.

Trimming removed 9 bases from V and 5 bases from J; junction bases left unmatched: 4. The germline gives CDR1 MGHRA, CDR2 YSYEKL. CDR3 length: 12 amino acids. The table came from immunoSEQ multiplex PCR; TCRdb's copy has only in-frame clones and leaves some out. The table lists fewer than 40,000 clones, 79% of them singletons. Study-level results: Each of approximately 63 CMV-associated TCRbeta sequences occurred in one to five individuals.

Single viable CD3+CD4+CD8-CD45RO+ cells were sorted as the memory CD4+ T cells. Details on this clone: Antigen unknown.

The sequence was collected from an adult in good health and CMV-seropositive. The J gene is TRBJ2-1, the V gene TRBV4-1; 7 bases map to TRBD2. Material for sequencing was memory CD4+ T cells from blood. CDR3 region: CARTSSHNEQFF. The CDR3 DNA follows: TGCGCCAGGACTAGCAGCCACAATGAGCAGTTCTTC.